This TCR beta chain was identified in a study of CXCR3-negative and CXCR3-positive naive CD8 T cells (dated 2019 in TCRdb). Turning to the overall study: In total, approximately 130 million TRB reads were obtained, corresponding to roughly 1.5 +/- 0.3 million reads per library. Diversity and physicochemical repertoire analyses were performed on some eleven donors pooled from two independent experiments. The TRBV-TRBJ cluster analysis covered naive subsets from 5 or 6 donors and memory cells from 3 donors. Study-level results and caveats: TRB CDR3s from CXCR3-positive naive cells showed higher hydrophobicity (lower Kidera factor 4), lower energy, and higher strength and volume indices than CXCR3-negative naive cells. Because surface CD5, which is linked to self-reactivity in mice, was comparable between the naive subsets, TCR interaction strength was also inferred from the physicochemical properties of TRB CDR3s. Naive CXCR3-negative and CXCR3-positive cells from the same donor showed similar TRBV-TRBJ usage, whereas memory cells showed distinct patterns. Repertoire diversity was comparably high in both naive subsets but much lower in memory CD8+ T cells. Because CXCR3 expression was partially decreased after cryopreservation, freshly isolated PBMCs were used for most assays.

Each CD8+ T cell subset was flow-sorted in triplicate, with 300,000 cells per subset placed directly into RLT lysis buffer. To exclude memory contaminants, naive CD8+ T cells were stringently defined as CD45RO-CCR7+CD27+CD95-. Using standard density gradient centrifugation, peripheral blood mononuclear cells were isolated from buffy coats. Naive CXCR3-negative and CXCR3-positive CD8+ T cells were flow-sorted using a FACSAria III. Total RNA was extracted from sorted cells using an RNeasy Mini Kit. The germline V gene gives CDR1 as SQVTM and CDR2 as ANQGSEA. The CDR3 runs 13 amino acids, cysteine and phenylalanine included. DNA is not on record. Sequenced on a NextSeq 550. The Human TCR Profiling Kit (MiLaboratory) was used to make UMI-labeled 5' RACE TRB cDNA libraries. The full amount of extracted RNA was used for cDNA synthesis, and the full amount of resulting cDNA was used for PCR amplification. Libraries were prepared in parallel using an identical number of PCR cycles. In the original analysis: With a minimum of two reads required per UMI, MIGEC and MiXCR pulled out about 52,000 +/- 9,100 unique UMI-labeled TRB cDNA molecules from each library. On average, around 40,000 +/- 10,000 functional in-frame TRB CDR3 nucleotide clonotypes lacking stop codons were found per library. Diversity metrics, including normalized Shannon-Wiener and Chao1, were computed in VDJtools after downsampling to 5000 UMI-labeled TRB molecules per sample. Clonotype-size-weighted physicochemical properties of the central five CDR3 residues (interaction energy, strength, volume and Kidera factor 4) were computed in VDJtools. The reads were reprocessed in TCRdb, with one entry per CDR3 protein sequence and no accompanying DNA. TCRdb, rather than the study authors, made the V and J calls. The table for this sample records roughly 86,000 distinct CDR3 sequences. The ten top clones hold about 1% of the sample.

In the case of this clonotype: No antigen is known for it.

The sequence joins TRBV29-1 to TRBJ2-1; TCRdb's D call of TRBD1 is untestable without DNA. This receptor was obtained from a human donor in good health. Some clones in this sample may be carry-over from other donors' samples. The sequenced material came from naive CXCR3- CD8+ T cells from blood. The cell subset or site tag for this specimen amounts to: CD45RO-CCR7+CD27+CD95- naive CD8+ T cells lacking CXCR3 (TNR3-). This receptor has the CDR3 CSVGPVSYNEQFF.